Below are 15 T cell receptor beta chains sequenced from a single sample in a study of T cell changes during pregnancy in multiple sclerosis. Clones were read by immunoSEQ multiplex PCR, and TCRdb kept only the in-frame ones, dropping some. The profile covers about 48,000 clones, with 85% to 95% appearing a single time and more than 0.7% taken by the ten largest. The starting material was CD4+ T cells from peripheral blood mononuclear cells, obtained in the second trimester of pregnancy. These receptors came from a female donor in good health, enrolled as a control in a pregnancy study.

The rearrangement joins TRBV11-1 to TRBJ2-7; 9 nucleotides match TRBD1. The V gene's germline CDR1 is SGHAT and CDR2 FQDESV (reference sequence). The J segment lost 2 bases and the V segment lost 4 bases, leaving 6 bases of the junction unmatched. The CDR3 length is 15 residues. CDR3 in amino acids: CASSSHRGLTYEQYF. The CDR3 DNA follows: TGTGCCAGCAGCTCGCACAGGGGGCTAACCTACGAGCAGTACTTC.

The chain uses TRBV11-3 and TRBJ2-3; 8 bases line up with TRBD1. The CDR3 runs 15 residues. The V and J ends lost 4 bases and 5 bases, in that order; junction bases with no gene match: 8. Germline V CDR1 and CDR2: SGHNT, YENEEA. CDR3 sequence: CASSYRQGAIDTQYF. As DNA, the CDR3 is TGTGCCAGCAGCTACCGTCAGGGGGCCATAGATACGCAGTATTTT.

V usage is TRBV11-2 and J usage is TRBJ1-6, with no clear D. Trimming took off 1 base at V and 6 bases at J, with 7 bases between the two ends. Germline V gene sequence: CDR1 SGHAT, CDR2 FQNNGV. The CDR3 totals 14 residues. CDR3 residues: CASSLGLGNSPLHF. CDR3 DNA sequence: TGTGCCAGCAGCTTAGGCCTCGGTAATTCACCCCTCCACTTT. Based on the CDR3 plus reference TRBV11-2 and TRBJ1-6, the full variable domain is EAGVAQSPRYKIIEKRQSVAFWCNPISGHATLYWYQQILGQGPKLLIQFQNNGVVDDSQLPKDRFSAERLKGVDSTLKIQPAKLEDSAVYLCASSLGLGNSPLHFGNGTRLTVT.

The V and J genes are TRBV6-1 and TRBJ2-3, with D possibly being TRBD1 (6 bases). This CDR3 comprises 16 residues. The germline gives CDR1 MNHNS, CDR2 SASEGT. The germline V and J ends were trimmed by 4 bases and 2 bases, with 16 bases remaining between them. The CDR3 here is CASSAYRASTTDTQYF. DNA of the CDR3: TGTGCCAGCAGTGCATACAGGGCCTCCACCACAGATACGCAGTATTTT.

This chain links TRBV5-1 with TRBJ2-2; weak D call: TRBD1 (5 bases). Trimming pared 0 bases from V and 5 bases from J, leaving 14 bases between. The CDR3 loop spans 16 amino acids. Germline V gene data show CDR1 as SGHRS and CDR2 as YFSETQ. The CDR3 protein is CASSLGQGDLTGELFF. The CDR3 region has the DNA TGCGCCAGCAGCTTGGGACAAGGGGATCTAACCGGGGAGCTGTTTTTT.

This sequence joins TRBV27 and TRBJ1-5; TRBD1 might be the D (5 bases). The CDR3 contains 14 residues. The germline V and J ends were trimmed by 6 bases and 2 bases, with 11 bases remaining between them. Germline V lookup: CDR1 MNHEY, CDR2 SMNVEV (reference sequence). CDR3 in amino acids: CASSYGAGNQPQHF. The CDR3 region has the DNA TGTGCCAGCAGCTATGGGGCCGGCAATCAGCCCCAGCATTTT.

This clone has just one count. V gene TRBV5-1 combines with J gene TRBJ2-2, with D unclear. The V and J ends lost 6 bases and 4 bases respectively, with 10 bases between them. Germline CDR1 reads SGHRS; CDR2 reads YFSETQ. CDR3 length: 13 amino acids. For the CDR3, the DNA is TGCGCCAGCAAAGAGGCGGTCACCGGGGAGCTGTTTTTT. Translation gives CASKEAVTGELFF.

The chain joins TRBV28 to TRBJ2-3, with 7 bases identical to TRBD2. J gave up 7 bases and V 7 bases, and 11 bases lay outside the gene matches. This CDR3 is built from 14 residues. Germline V gene sequence: CDR1 MDHEN, CDR2 SYDVKM. The CDR3 DNA reads as TGTGCCAGCACCCTGGGGGGGAGCGGATATACGCAGTATTTT. This encodes CASTLGGSGYTQYF.

This clone occurred a few times. This chain connects TRBV6-1 to TRBJ1-4; D gene ambiguous. The CDR3 is made up of 16 amino acids. V gave up 4 bases and J gave up 0 bases, with 12 bases separating them. CDR1 and CDR2 (germline): MNHNS, SASEGT. The CDR3 spells CASSVLSDATNEKLFF. The CDR3 nucleotides are TGTGCCAGCAGTGTACTAAGCGACGCAACTAATGAAAAACTGTTTTTT.

J is TRBJ2-3 and V is TRBV6-4; 9 bases align to TRBD1. CDR3 length equals 13 residues. Germline CDR1 MRHNA, CDR2 SNTAGT. The junction had 2 bases not matched to a gene; V was cut back by 8 bases and J by 2 bases. This chain's CDR3 is CASGTGHTDTQYF. Written as DNA, the CDR3 is TGTGCCAGCGGGACAGGGCACACAGATACGCAGTATTTT.

The genes are TRBV14 and TRBJ2-7; D unresolved. Trimming removed 1 base from V and 3 bases from J, with 19 bases in between. Germline V gene sequence: CDR1 SGHDN, CDR2 FVKESK. The CDR3 contains 17 residues. The CDR3 nucleotides are TGTGCCAGCAGCCAAGGTCTGCTAGTGGGTAAAGTCTACGAGCAGTACTTC. Encoded protein: CASSQGLLVGKVYEQYF.

The chain is built from TRBV6-6 and TRBJ1-3; TRBD1 matches 8 bases. V was pared by 4 bases and J by 4 bases, with 3 bases of the junction left unmatched. The CDR3 is made up of 14 amino acids. The germline CDR1 and CDR2 sequences are MNHNY and SVGAGI (reference sequence). The CDR3 here is CASSSTGGGNTIYF. The DNA of the CDR3 is TGTGCCAGCAGTTCCACAGGGGGAGGAAACACCATATATTTT.

J is TRBJ1-6 and V is TRBV7-2, with no clear D. Trimming pared 3 bases from V and 9 bases from J, leaving 15 bases between. Germline lookup yields CDR1 SGHTA and CDR2 FQGNSA. The length of the CDR3 is 15 residues. CDR3 in amino acids: CASSLDGVVGSPLHF. The CDR3 region has the DNA TGTGCCAGCAGCTTGGACGGGGTTGTGGGTTCACCCCTCCACTTT.

The chain combines TRBV7-9 with TRBJ2-7; D is unresolved. The CDR3 length is 12 residues. V dropped 3 bases and J dropped 4 bases, with 7 bases sitting between them. The germline V gene has CDR1 SEHNR and CDR2 FQNEAQ (reference sequence). CDR3 bases: TGTGCCAGCAGCTTGGAGATATACGAGCAGTACTTC. This sequence encodes CASSLEIYEQYF.

The chain joins TRBV7-9 to TRBJ1-2; D gene uncertain. The CDR3 spans 13 residues. Germline V gene sequence: CDR1 SEHNR, CDR2 FQNEAQ (reference sequence). V lost 1 base and J lost 4, with 7 bases in between. The CDR3 spells CASSLETVYGYTF. DNA of the CDR3: TGTGCCAGCAGCTTAGAAACAGTCTATGGCTACACCTTC.